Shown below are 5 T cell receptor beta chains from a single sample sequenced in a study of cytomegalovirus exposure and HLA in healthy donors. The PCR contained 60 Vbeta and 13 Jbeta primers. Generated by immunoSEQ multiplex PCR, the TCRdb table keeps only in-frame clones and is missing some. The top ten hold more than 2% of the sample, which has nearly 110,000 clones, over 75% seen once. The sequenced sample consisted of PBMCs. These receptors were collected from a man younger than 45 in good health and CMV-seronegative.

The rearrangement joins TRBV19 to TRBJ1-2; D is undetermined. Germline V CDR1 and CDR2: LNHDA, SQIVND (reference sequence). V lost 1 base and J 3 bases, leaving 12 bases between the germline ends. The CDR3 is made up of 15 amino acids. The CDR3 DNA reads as TGTGCCAGTAGTATAGGCTCCGGGTCCTACTATGGCTACACCTTC. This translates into CASSIGSGSYYGYTF.

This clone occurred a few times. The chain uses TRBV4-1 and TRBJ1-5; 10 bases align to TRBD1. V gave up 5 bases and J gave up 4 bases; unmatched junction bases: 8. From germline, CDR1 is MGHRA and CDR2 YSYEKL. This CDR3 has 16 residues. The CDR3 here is CASSRTGTGDNQPQHF. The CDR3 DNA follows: TGCGCCAGCAGCAGAACCGGGACAGGGGATAATCAGCCCCAGCATTTT.

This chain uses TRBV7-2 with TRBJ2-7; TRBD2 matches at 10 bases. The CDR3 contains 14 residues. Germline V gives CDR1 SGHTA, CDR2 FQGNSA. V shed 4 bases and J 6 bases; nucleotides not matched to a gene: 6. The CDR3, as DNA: TGTGCCAGCAGCTCTAGCGGGAGTTTTGTCGAGCAGTACTTC. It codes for CASSSSGSFVEQYF.

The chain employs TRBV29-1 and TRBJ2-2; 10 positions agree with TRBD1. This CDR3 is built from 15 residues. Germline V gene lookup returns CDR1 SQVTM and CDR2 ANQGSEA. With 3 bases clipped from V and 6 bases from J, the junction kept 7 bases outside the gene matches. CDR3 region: CSVDGTGEYAGELFF. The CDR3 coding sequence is TGCAGCGTTGATGGGACAGGGGAGTATGCCGGGGAGCTGTTTTTT.

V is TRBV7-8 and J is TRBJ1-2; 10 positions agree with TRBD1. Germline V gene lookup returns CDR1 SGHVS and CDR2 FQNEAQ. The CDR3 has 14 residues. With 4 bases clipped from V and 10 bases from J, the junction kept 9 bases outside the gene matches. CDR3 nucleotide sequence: TGTGCCAGCAGCTCCGGGACAGGGGTTAGTATCTACACCTTC. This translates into CASSSGTGVSIYTF. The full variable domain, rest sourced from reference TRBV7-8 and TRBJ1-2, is GAGVSQSPRYKVAKRGQDVALRCDPISGHVSLFWYQQALGQGPEFLTYFQNEAQLDKSGLPSDRFFAERPEGSVSTLKIQRTQQEDSAVYLCASSSGTGVSIYTFGSGTRLTVV.